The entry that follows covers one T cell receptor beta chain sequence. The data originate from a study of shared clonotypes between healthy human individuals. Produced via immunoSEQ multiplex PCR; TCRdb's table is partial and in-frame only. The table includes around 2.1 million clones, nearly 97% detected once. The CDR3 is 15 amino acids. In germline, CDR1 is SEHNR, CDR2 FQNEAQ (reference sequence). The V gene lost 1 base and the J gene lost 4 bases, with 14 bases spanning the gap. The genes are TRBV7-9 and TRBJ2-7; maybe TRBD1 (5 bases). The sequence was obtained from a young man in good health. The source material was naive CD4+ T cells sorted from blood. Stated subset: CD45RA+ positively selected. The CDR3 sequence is CASSLVAREIYEQYF. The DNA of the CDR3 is TGTGCCAGCAGCTTAGTCGCCAGGGAAATATACGAGCAGTACTTC.